Presented here are 18 T cell receptor beta chains from one specimen sequenced in a study of tumor-infiltrating lymphocytes in primary liver carcinoma. The tissue used was unsorted bulk material of about 19-33 mg. RNA and DNA were co-extracted from it with the AllPrep DNA/RNA mini kit. The authors made TCR beta cDNA from roughly 480 ng total RNA with a constant-region primer. Modified slightly, ARM-PCR produced TCR beta libraries over three nested multiplex PCR rounds. PCR rounds one and two used TRBV1-TRBV30 forward primers with a C-beta reverse primer for 10 cycles each. TCRdb passed the multiplex PCR reads through MiXCR, listing each CDR3 protein once. Altogether 100,000 to 150,000 distinct CDR3 sequences are present, around 64% being singletons, with the ten largest covering 8.4%. The sequencing sample was made of liver tumor tissue from sampling region 3. The subset was: tumor region T3, left-lateral pole. The receptor source for this set is an older woman with primary liver carcinoma and hepatitis B virus infection.

Of note for this clonotype: An end of the junction differs from the germline gene, which may be a read error. The chain links TRBV6-1 to TRBJ2-2; maybe TRBD1 (5 bases). The CDR3 totals 15 residues. Germline V gene data show CDR1 as MNHNS and CDR2 as SASEGT. The CDR3 loop is CASNEGDLYTGELFF. The DNA of the CDR3 is TGTGCCAGCAATGAAGGGGATCTATACACCGGGGAGCTGTTTTTT.

In regard to this clonotype: This sequence may be a read error, since a much larger clone differs from it by one base. This rearrangement joins TRBV6-5 to TRBJ1-1; D is ambiguous. The CDR3 is made up of 15 amino acids. The germline V gene encodes CDR1 MNHEY and CDR2 SVGAGI. In DNA form, the CDR3 reads TGTACCAGCAGCTACAGACGCCCAGGAAACACTGAAGCTTTCTTT. Amino acid sequence: CTSSYRRPGNTEAFF.

CDR3 DNA: TGTGCCAGTAATTTAAGGGAAGGGGGCATTCAGTACTTC. As protein: CASNLREGGIQYF. The V gene is TRBV11-2, the J gene TRBJ2-4; TRBD1 is a possible D gene (6 bases). Germline V gene data show CDR1 as SGHAT and CDR2 as FQNNGV. Trimming pared 9 bases from V and 9 bases from J, leaving 18 bases between. The CDR3 extends over 13 amino acids.

This chain links TRBV28 with TRBJ2-3; 10 nucleotides agree with TRBD2. Germline V gives CDR1 MDHEN, CDR2 SYDVKM. V was clipped by 5 bases and J by 4 bases; unmatched bases: 9. This CDR3 is built from 16 residues. The CDR3 loop is CASSILAGVVADTQYF. DNA for the CDR3: TGTGCCAGCAGTATCCTAGCGGGAGTAGTGGCAGATACGCAGTATTTT.

In its sample, this clonotype was seen a few times. The J gene is TRBJ2-6, the V gene TRBV7-9, with TRBD1 identical over 8 bases. The CDR3 is made up of 21 amino acids. V lost 5 bases and J lost 0; bases outside the gene matches: 18. The germline CDR1 and CDR2 sequences are SEHNR and FQNEAQ (reference sequence). CDR3 sequence (DNA): TGTGCCAGCAGCAAAGTCTGGGGGCAGGGGGCTACTAGCTCTGGGGCCAACGTCCTGACTTTC. Its translation: CASSKVWGQGATSSGANVLTF.

This clonotype was picked up one time. At one boundary the junction diverges from the germline segment, which might be a read error. The chain uses TRBV11-2 and TRBJ2-1, with D hard to call. Germline lookup yields CDR1 SGHAT and CDR2 FQNNGV. The CDR3 spans 13 residues. The CDR3 DNA sequence: TGCGCCAGCAGCGTGGAATCCTACAATGTGCAGTTCTTC. This codes for CASSVESYNVQFF.

Comments on this clonotype: A read error may produce the germline difference seen at one junction end. The chain's CDR3 is CASSLVLAGGSGPLGQFF. The CDR3 DNA is TGTGCAAGCAGCTTAGTATTGGCGGGAGGGTCCGGCCCACTTGGGCAGTTCTTC. V gene TRBV11-2 combines with J gene TRBJ2-1; TRBD2 matches at 9 bases. The germline CDR1 and CDR2 sequences are SGHAT and FQNNGV. The CDR3 runs 18 residues.

The chain links TRBV20-1 to TRBJ2-7; tentative D call: TRBD2 (5 bases). Germline V CDR1 and CDR2: DFQATT, SNEGSKA (reference sequence). V lost 5 bases and J lost 0, with 11 bases in between. The CDR3 runs to 13 residues. The CDR3 loop reads CSARDFSSYEQYF. In DNA form, the CDR3 reads TGCAGTGCTCGGGATTTTAGCTCCTACGAGCAGTACTTC.

A note on this clonotype: Sequence at one end of the junction differs from germline and may be a read error. J is TRBJ2-3 and V is TRBV11-2; D call uncertain. This CDR3 comprises 16 residues. Germline lookup yields CDR1 SGHAT and CDR2 FQNNGV. CDR3 coding DNA: TGTGCCAGTAGCTTAGTTGGCGTGATTGACACAGATACGCAGTATTTT. Its translation is CASSLVGVIDTDTQYF.

Many counts were recorded for this clonotype. The rearrangement uses TRBV7-8 and TRBJ1-5, with TRBD1 as a possible D gene (6 bases). Looked up from germline, CDR1 is SGHVS and CDR2 is FQNEAQ. This CDR3 region has 14 residues. V was cut by 1 base and J by 8 bases, with 12 bases left in between. This chain's CDR3 is CASSLVRGTKPQHF. Written as DNA, the CDR3 is TGTGCCAGCAGCTTAGTCCGAGGGACAAAGCCCCAGCATTTT.

This clonotype showed up just once. A clone one base away is much larger, so this may be a read error. The CDR3 DNA follows: TGCGCCAGCAGCTTTGGGGCGGGCAATGAGCAGTTCTTC. Its protein is CASSFGAGNEQFF. J is TRBJ2-1 and V is TRBV5-1; TRBD1 or TRBD2 may be the D gene (5 bases each). The CDR3 runs to 13 residues. V was clipped by 2 bases and J by 6 bases, with 9 bases between them. CDR1 is SGHRS and CDR2 is YFSETQ in the germline V gene. Combining the CDR3 with reference TRBV5-1 and TRBJ2-1 gives the whole variable domain KAGVTQTPRYLIKTRGQQVTLSCSPISGHRSVSWYQQTPGQGLQFLFEYFSETQRNKGNFPGRFSGRQFSNSRSEMNVSTLELGDSALYLCASSFGAGNEQFFGPGTRLTVL.

The sample holds a few counts of this clonotype. The CDR3 does not end in the conserved phenylalanine or tryptophan, so this is likely a read error. The chain employs TRBV4-1 and TRBJ2-1; 8 positions match TRBD2. This CDR3 has 16 amino acids. V shed 2 bases, J shed 5 bases, and the junction held 8 bases outside the gene matches. CDR1 is MGHRA and CDR2 is YSYEKL in the germline V gene. The CDR3, as DNA: TGCGCCAGCAGCCAACTCAGCGGGAGCTACAACAATGAGCAGTTCTTA. This gives the protein CASSQLSGSYNNEQFL.

This clonotype was recorded many times. This rearrangement joins TRBV7-3 to TRBJ1-5; no clear D. Germline assignment: CDR1 SGHTA and CDR2 FQGTGA. This CDR3 has 15 amino acids. V was pared by 0 bases and J by 6 bases, with 12 bases between. CDR3 loop: CASSLTGQPGQPQHF. The CDR3, as DNA: TGTGCCAGCAGCTTAACGGGTCAGCCGGGTCAGCCCCAGCATTTT.

This clonotype was counted a few times. V is TRBV29-1 and J is TRBJ2-7; 7 positions agree with TRBD1. This CDR3 contains 13 residues. J gave up 5 bases and V 2 bases, and 6 bases lay outside the gene matches. Germline lookup yields CDR1 SQVTM and CDR2 ANQGSEA. CDR3 bases: TGCAGCGTTGAAAGACAGGGCGGAGACGAGCAGTACTTC. Amino acid sequence: CSVERQGGDEQYF.

On this clonotype: A much larger clone differs by one base, so this may be a read error. This rearrangement joins TRBV11-2 to TRBJ2-5, with TRBD2 identical over 9 bases. Germline trimming cut 5 bases from V and 7 bases from J; bases unmatched to any gene: 17. The V gene's germline CDR1 is SGHAT and CDR2 FQNNGV. This CDR3 has 17 residues. The CDR3 sequence is CASSASSTSGSRVTQYF. The CDR3 bases are TGTGCCAGCAGCGCCTCGTCGACTAGCGGAAGTAGGGTGACCCAGTACTTC. Based on the CDR3 plus reference TRBV11-2 and TRBJ2-5, the full variable domain is EAGVAQSPRYKIIEKRQSVAFWCNPISGHATLYWYQQILGQGPKLLIQFQNNGVVDDSQLPKDRFSAERLKGVDSTLKIQPAKLEDSAVYLCASSASSTSGSRVTQYFGPGTRLLVL.

As concerns this clonotype: A junction end diverges from the germline sequence, so it may reflect a read error. The chain couples TRBV18 to TRBJ2-1; 10 positions match TRBD2. Germline loops: CDR1 KGHSH, CDR2 LQKENI. This CDR3 is built from 16 residues. The CDR3 sequence is CASPPPGLTSGSGQFF. The CDR3 region has the DNA TGTGCCAGCCCACCCCCTGGATTGACTAGCGGGTCGGGTCAGTTCTTC.

This chain uses TRBV5-1 with TRBJ1-2, with 9 bases lining up with TRBD1. CDR3 length: 17 residues. Trimming removed 0 bases from V and 0 bases from J; junction bases left unmatched: 6. Germline V CDR1 and CDR2: SGHRS, YFSETQ. The CDR3 reads CASSLAGTGTSNYGYTF. The CDR3 bases are TGCGCCAGCAGCTTGGCCGGGACAGGGACTTCTAACTATGGCTACACCTTC.

This clonotype was recorded only once. This CDR3 fails to terminate in the conserved phenylalanine or tryptophan, so it likely reflects a read error. The chain employs TRBV5-4 and TRBJ2-7; D possibly corresponds to TRBD2 (6 bases). Germline values: CDR1 SGHNT, CDR2 YYREEE (reference sequence). This CDR3 has 16 amino acids. V was trimmed by 4 bases and J by 3 bases, leaving 20 bases between them. CDR3 amino acids: CASSPPGGKGNYEQYL. CDR3 coding DNA: TGTGCCAGCAGCCCCCCAGGCGGGAAGGGGAACTACGAGCAGTACCTC.